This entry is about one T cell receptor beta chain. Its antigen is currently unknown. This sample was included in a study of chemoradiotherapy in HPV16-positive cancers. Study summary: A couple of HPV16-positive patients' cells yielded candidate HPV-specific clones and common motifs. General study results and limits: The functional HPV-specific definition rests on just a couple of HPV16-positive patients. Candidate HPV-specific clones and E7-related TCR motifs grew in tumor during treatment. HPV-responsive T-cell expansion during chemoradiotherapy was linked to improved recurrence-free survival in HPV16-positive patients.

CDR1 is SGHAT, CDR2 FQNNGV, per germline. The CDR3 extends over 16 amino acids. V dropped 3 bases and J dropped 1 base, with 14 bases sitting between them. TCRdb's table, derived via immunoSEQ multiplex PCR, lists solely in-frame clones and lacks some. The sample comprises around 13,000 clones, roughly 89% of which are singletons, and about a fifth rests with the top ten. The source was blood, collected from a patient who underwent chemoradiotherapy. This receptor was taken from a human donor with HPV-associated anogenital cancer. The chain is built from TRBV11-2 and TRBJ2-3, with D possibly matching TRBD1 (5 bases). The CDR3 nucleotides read TGTGCCAGCAGCTTTCGAAAGGGGCTCGGCACAGATACGCAGTATTTT. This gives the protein CASSFRKGLGTDTQYF.